This T cell receptor beta chain was found in a study of vaccination effects on CD4 cells after COVID-19. Findings and caveats of the study: There were few convalescent patients in the study and no early post-infection timepoints. Marked clonal contraction was seen late after vaccination (in both infection- and vaccine-induced clones).

V dropped 5 bases and J dropped 5 bases, with 24 bases sitting between them. Germline V gives CDR1 SEHNR, CDR2 FQNEAQ (reference sequence). This CDR3 is built from 17 residues. Antigen-specific CD4+ T cells expanded by the ViraFEST assay with viral peptide pools were then sequenced. At the end of 9 to 11 days of culture, CD4+ T cells were isolated. The person had PCR-confirmed SARS-CoV-2 infection between March and December 2020. Half the medium was swapped for IL-2 medium on days 3 and 7. The assay was immunoSEQ multiplex PCR, and TCRdb's table has in-frame clones only and misses some. The data show tens of thousands of clones, with around 75% seen just once and roughly 37% held by the top ten. About this clone itself: Its antigen is unidentified.

The chain carries TRBV7-9 and TRBJ2-5, with D perhaps assigned TRBD1 or TRBD2 (7 bases each). This TCR was recovered from a human donor who had a prior SARS-CoV-2 infection. Sequences were derived from CD4+ T cells from PBMCs cultured with a peptide pool, sampled before COVID-19 vaccination. The CDR3 DNA sequence: TGTGCCAGCAGCCCACCCGCGACAGGGACTATACTGGAGACCCAGTACTTC. This translates into CASSPPATGTILETQYF.